The source of this TCR beta chain is a study of cytomegalovirus exposure and HLA in healthy donors. Background on the study: Earlier work reported approximately 110 million unique TCR beta sequences from 150 million to 200 million T cells. Of roughly 400 genotyped donors, roughly 76% grouped in the Caucasian-associated ancestry cluster. Study-wide results and caveats: The authors enumerated some 170 TCR beta chains as linked to cytomegalovirus.

PCR primers comprised 60 Vbeta and 13 Jbeta primers. The table came from immunoSEQ multiplex PCR; TCRdb's copy has only in-frame clones and leaves some out. The data show some 150,000 clones, with around 82% seen just once and about 3.4% held by the top ten. The donors gave bone marrow, and they were healthy. This clone appeared once. Its target is not known. CDR3 size: 13 residues. V was pared by 9 bases and J by 5 bases, with 15 bases between. Germline loops: CDR1 MNHEY, CDR2 SVGAGI. The gene calls are TRBV6-5 and TRBJ2-3; D gene uncertain. This receptor was taken from a man between 18 and 29 years old in good health and CMV-seropositive. Material: PBMCs. The CDR3 protein is CARPGPFLDTQYF. In nucleotides, the CDR3 is TGTGCCAGGCCGGGTCCTTTTTTAGATACGCAGTATTTT.